Here is one TCR beta chain with its context. Germline V gives CDR1 KGHDR, CDR2 SFDVKD. V was pared by 7 bases and J by 6 bases, with 17 bases between. The CDR3 covers 15 residues. Authors' data handling: Nucleated cell counts were estimated from reference gene primer amplification. The assay was immunoSEQ multiplex PCR, and TCRdb's table has in-frame clones only and misses some. That table is the source of V, J and clone size, and D and trimming were worked out from the DNA. The sample contains around 69,000 clones, more than 70% of which appear only once. The data belong to a study of blood T cell repertoires in COVID-19. Study information: From T cells, B-cell-depleted T cells, or PBMCs came the material, which was cDNA or gDNA.

The chain joins TRBV24-1 to TRBJ2-2; D may be TRBD1 (6 bases). The TCR was taken from a man aged 45-65 years with active COVID-19. The specimen sequenced was peripheral blood. CDR3 region: CATSRTGSRAGELFF. The CDR3 DNA is TGTGCCACCAGCAGAACAGGGAGTCGGGCCGGGGAGCTGTTTTTT.